This passage covers 16 T cell receptor beta chains from one sample sequenced in a study of graft-versus-host responses after intestinal transplantation. Clones were read by immunoSEQ multiplex PCR, and TCRdb kept only the in-frame ones, dropping some. Of around 21,000 clones listed, about a third were seen once; the top ten hold roughly 2%. Sequences were derived from alloreactive CD4+ T cells from a mixed lymphocyte reaction culture, sampled before transplantation. Subset indicated: CFSE-low proliferating T cells sorted from approximately six-day pre-transplant mixed lymphocyte reaction (GvH or HvG direction). The receptors stem from a human patient who was an organ donor for intestinal transplantation.

With respect to this clone: A read error is possible here, since a much larger clone lies one base away. V is TRBV7-7 and J is TRBJ2-1; D is unclear. This CDR3 comprises 13 residues. CDR1 and CDR2 from the germline V gene are SSHAT and FNYEAQ (reference sequence). CDR3 in amino acids: CASSLDTCNEQFF. The CDR3 DNA sequence: TGTGCTAGCAGCTTAGACACCTGCAATGAGCAGTTCTTC.

This sequence joins TRBV5-1 and TRBJ1-2; 7 bases map to TRBD1. Per the germline V gene, CDR1 is SGHRS and CDR2 is YFSETQ. V gave up 1 base and J gave up 4 bases; unmatched junction bases: 4. The CDR3 covers 14 residues. CDR3 amino acids: CASSLQGVSYGYTF. In DNA, the CDR3 is TGCGCCAGCAGCTTGCAGGGGGTAAGCTATGGCTACACCTTC.

The chain uses TRBV5-4 and TRBJ2-1, with D perhaps given as TRBD1 or TRBD2 (5 bases each). CDR3 length equals 15 residues. Germline V CDR1 and CDR2: SGHNT, YYREEE (reference sequence). Trimming took off 9 bases at V and 0 bases at J, with 16 bases between the two ends. CDR3 bases: TGTGCCACAGCATTTGAGGGGAGCTCCTACAATGAGCAGTTCTTC. Its protein product is CATAFEGSSYNEQFF.

This clone was counted a few times. The chain links TRBV5-1 to TRBJ2-3, with D tentatively TRBD2 (6 bases). CDR1 and CDR2 (germline): SGHRS, YFSETQ. The germline V and J ends were trimmed by 1 base and 5 bases, with 14 bases remaining between them. The CDR3 totals 15 residues. In DNA, the CDR3 is TGCGCCAGCAGCTTGTTAAGGGGCGGGATAGATACGCAGTATTTT. Protein sequence: CASSLLRGGIDTQYF.

This clone occurred a few times. This chain links TRBV6-6 with TRBJ2-7, with no clear D. V was shortened by 2 bases and J by 2 bases, with 13 bases between the two germline ends. From germline, CDR1 is MNHNY and CDR2 SVGAGI (reference sequence). The CDR3 loop spans 15 amino acids. The CDR3 sequence is CASSYGSERAYEQYF. The CDR3 region has the DNA TGTGCCAGCAGTTACGGCTCGGAGAGAGCCTACGAGCAGTACTTC.

The CDR3 region is CASSLGQGPYGYTF. The DNA of the CDR3 is TGCGCCAGCAGCTTGGGTCAGGGCCCTTATGGCTACACCTTC. J is TRBJ1-2 and V is TRBV5-1, with D maybe TRBD1 (5 bases). V lost 0 bases, J lost 5 bases, and 11 bases lay in between. The CDR3 contains 14 residues. The germline V gene has CDR1 SGHRS and CDR2 YFSETQ.

About this clone: This sample includes further DNA sequences coding for the same CDR3. The chain joins TRBV18 to TRBJ2-7, with 10 bases lining up with TRBD2. Per the germline V gene, CDR1 is KGHSH and CDR2 is LQKENI. The CDR3 consists of 14 residues. With 6 bases clipped from V and 7 bases from J, the junction kept 9 bases outside the gene matches. The CDR3 DNA sequence: TGTGCCAGCTCCCCGGGACTAGCGAAAGGAGAGCAGTACTTC. Its protein product is CASSPGLAKGEQYF.

The genes are TRBV18 and TRBJ1-4, with D hard to call. Germline lookup yields CDR1 KGHSH and CDR2 LQKENI. This CDR3 is built from 15 residues. V shed 3 bases and J shed 0 bases, with 8 bases lying between them. Written as DNA, the CDR3 is TGTGCCAGCTCACCCCGCTCGGCAACTAATGAAAAACTGTTTTTT. It codes for CASSPRSATNEKLFF.

This clone showed up just once. The chain links TRBV6-4 to TRBJ2-3; the match to TRBD2 covers 7 bases. Germline V gives CDR1 MRHNA, CDR2 SNTAGT. The CDR3 runs to 14 residues. The junction had 1 base not matched to a gene; V was cut back by 4 bases and J by 0 bases. The CDR3 is CASSGSGSTDTQYF. The CDR3 nucleotides are TGTGCCAGCAGTGGTAGCGGGAGCACAGATACGCAGTATTTT.

This clone was seen more than once but under ten times. This chain connects TRBV4-3 to TRBJ1-4; D is undetermined. The germline gives CDR1 LGHNA, CDR2 YSLEER. The CDR3 has 15 residues. The V and J ends lost 2 bases and 4 bases respectively, with 11 bases between them. CDR3 DNA sequence: TGCGCCAGCAGCCAAATAATGACGGGTAATGAAAAACTGTTTTTT. The encoded protein is CASSQIMTGNEKLFF.

The rearrangement links TRBV5-6 to TRBJ1-1, with a possible D match to TRBD1 (5 bases). The CDR3 covers 14 residues. From germline, CDR1 is SGHDT and CDR2 YYEEEE. Trimming left V 5 bases short and J 3 bases short, with 14 bases between. CDR3 amino acids: CASRPQGLDTEAFF. CDR3 sequence (DNA): TGTGCCAGCAGACCCCAGGGACTTGACACTGAAGCTTTCTTT.

The chain combines TRBV29-1 with TRBJ2-5, with D maybe TRBD2 (6 bases). The ends were cut back, 4 bases at V and 5 bases at J, with 8 bases in the middle. This CDR3 has 11 residues. Germline CDR1 reads SQVTM; CDR2 reads ANQGSEA. The CDR3 region has the DNA TGCAGCGTTGGACTAGGGGAGACCCAGTACTTC. Translating it yields CSVGLGETQYF.

The chain has TRBV28 and TRBJ1-2; TRBD1 matches at 9 bases. V shed 7 bases and J 8 bases; nucleotides not matched to a gene: 20. The CDR3 sequence is 17 residues long. Germline lookup yields CDR1 MDHEN and CDR2 SYDVKM. Here the CDR3 DNA reads TGTGCCAGCACCCCTAGGAGCCCGGGACAGGGACGACGCGGCTACACCTTC. It is translated as CASTPRSPGQGRRGYTF.

The chain employs TRBV11-2 and TRBJ2-7, with D possibly being TRBD2 (6 bases). CDR1 and CDR2 from the germline V gene are SGHAT and FQNNGV. V was clipped by 6 bases and J by 6 bases, with 18 bases between them. The length of the CDR3 is 14 residues. CDR3 sequence: CASSLAPGSLEQYF. The CDR3 nucleotides read TGTGCCAGCAGTCTAGCGCCAGGCTCTCTCGAGCAGTACTTC. The full variable domain, completed using reference TRBV11-2 and TRBJ2-7, is EAGVAQSPRYKIIEKRQSVAFWCNPISGHATLYWYQQILGQGPKLLIQFQNNGVVDDSQLPKDRFSAERLKGVDSTLKIQPAKLEDSAVYLCASSLAPGSLEQYFGPGTRLTVT.

The chain carries TRBV4-3 and TRBJ2-1; 7 bases align to TRBD1. Germline V CDR1 and CDR2: LGHNA, YSLEER. The CDR3 totals 15 residues. Trimming at V came to 4 bases and at J to 4 bases, leaving 7 bases not matched to a gene. In DNA, the CDR3 is TGCGCCAGCAGCCGAGAGGGGGCAGGATACAATGAGCAGTTCTTC. Translating gives CASSREGAGYNEQFF.

The sample holds a few counts of this clone. CDR3 sequence reads: CASSRSGTGADTQYF. CDR3 sequence (DNA): TGTGCCAGCAGTAGGTCCGGGACAGGGGCAGATACGCAGTATTTT. The genes are TRBV6-5 and TRBJ2-3, with 10 bases matching TRBD1. Germline values: CDR1 MNHEY, CDR2 SVGAGI. The CDR3 has 15 residues. With V trimmed by 5 bases and J by 4 bases, 6 bases remained unmatched.